The 17 T cell receptor beta chains below were found in one sample sequenced in a study of T cell changes during pregnancy in multiple sclerosis. Sequenced by immunoSEQ multiplex PCR; TCRdb stores in-frame clones only, minus some. The data show fewer than 40,000 clones, just over 90% seen once. Sample: CD4+ T cells from peripheral blood mononuclear cells, taken in the third trimester of pregnancy. All receptors derive from a female donor with multiple sclerosis, enrolled in a pregnancy study.

The V call is TRBV19, the J call TRBJ2-5; 14 bases map to TRBD2. Germline V gene data show CDR1 as LNHDA and CDR2 as SQIVND (reference sequence). The CDR3 sequence is 14 residues long. V lost 8 bases and J lost 11; bases outside the gene matches: 10. The CDR3 DNA reads as TGTGCCAGTGAAGGTGGGACTAGCGGGAGTACTCAGTACTTC. It is translated as CASEGGTSGSTQYF.

The rearrangement links TRBV4-2 to TRBJ2-2, with 12 bases aligning to TRBD2. This CDR3 has 18 residues. Germline V gene lookup returns CDR1 LGHNA and CDR2 YNFKEQ. Germline trimming cut 4 bases from V and 10 bases from J; bases unmatched to any gene: 16. The CDR3 coding sequence is TGTGCCAGCAGCCGTCAGACCCTAGCGGGAGGGCCGGGGGAGGAGCTGTTTTTT. As protein: CASSRQTLAGGPGEELFF.

The rearrangement links TRBV5-6 to TRBJ1-2; 10 bases are a match to TRBD1. The CDR3 is made up of 15 amino acids. CDR1 and CDR2 from the germline V gene are SGHDT and YYEEEE. The junction had 5 bases not matched to a gene; V was cut back by 6 bases and J by 0 bases. CDR3 nucleotides: TGTGCCAGCACACGGGACAGGGGAACTAACTATGGCTACACCTTC. Translated, it gives CASTRDRGTNYGYTF.

The J gene is TRBJ1-2, the V gene TRBV28; D unclear. V lost 3 bases and J 6 bases, leaving 11 bases between the germline ends. This CDR3 has 13 residues. From germline, CDR1 is MDHEN and CDR2 SYDVKM. DNA for the CDR3: TGTGCCAGCAGTTTTCCGGGGTTCGATGGCTACACCTTC. It encodes CASSFPGFDGYTF.

The chain joins TRBV5-6 to TRBJ2-3; TRBD2 aligns across 8 bases. Trimming removed 0 bases from V and 2 bases from J; junction bases left unmatched: 5. Germline lookup yields CDR1 SGHDT and CDR2 YYEEEE. The CDR3 is made up of 16 amino acids. CDR3 region: CASSLGLAGLTDTQYF. CDR3 coding DNA: TGTGCCAGCAGCTTGGGTTTAGCGGGGCTCACAGATACGCAGTATTTT.

The genes are TRBV4-2 and TRBJ2-3; 9 bases align to TRBD2. The germline V gene encodes CDR1 LGHNA and CDR2 YNFKEQ. V lost 1 base to trimming and J lost 4 bases; unmatched junction nucleotides: 9. The CDR3 has 17 residues. In nucleotides, the CDR3 is TGTGCCAGCAGCCAAGGGGGGCGCGGGAGGGCCCCAGATACGCAGTATTTT. It is translated as CASSQGGRGRAPDTQYF.

This sequence joins TRBV28 and TRBJ1-5, with 8 positions matching TRBD1. V lost 7 bases to trimming and J lost 0 bases; unmatched junction nucleotides: 11. Germline CDR1 MDHEN, CDR2 SYDVKM. The CDR3 runs to 17 residues. DNA for the CDR3: TGTGCCAGCACTCCGAGGCAGGGGGCCCTTAGCAATCAGCCCCAGCATTTT. Its protein product is CASTPRQGALSNQPQHF.

The chain employs TRBV5-1 and TRBJ2-3, with 9 nucleotides matching TRBD1. The CDR3 contains 15 residues. Unmatched junction bases numbered 7, after V lost 4 bases and J lost 4 bases. In germline, CDR1 is SGHRS, CDR2 YFSETQ. The CDR3 coding sequence is TGCGCCAGCAGCAAGGGACAGGGAGACGCAGATACGCAGTATTTT. Translation: CASSKGQGDADTQYF.

The rearrangement links TRBV29-1 to TRBJ1-1; D is perhaps TRBD1 (6 bases). V lost 7 bases, J lost 2 bases, and 14 bases lay in between. The CDR3 covers 13 residues. From germline, CDR1 is SQVTM and CDR2 ANQGSEA. CDR3 protein: CSAGDPGNTEAFF. CDR3 in DNA: TGCAGCGCAGGGGATCCCGGCAACACTGAAGCTTTCTTT.

This clone has only one observation. The chain employs TRBV5-4 and TRBJ2-3, with 15 positions matching TRBD2. The CDR3 consists of 15 residues. Trimming took 3 bases from V and 7 from J; bases not matched to a gene: 3. From germline, CDR1 is SGHNT and CDR2 YYREEE (reference sequence). CDR3 coding DNA: TGTGCCAGCAGCTCCGGGACTAGCGGGGGGAATACGCAGTATTTT. As protein: CASSSGTSGGNTQYF. The complete variable domain, with remaining parts taken from reference TRBV5-4 and TRBJ2-3, reads ETGVTQSPTHLIKTRGQQVTLRCSSQSGHNTVSWYQQALGQGPQFIFQYYREEENGRGNFPPRFSGLQFPNYSSELNVNALELDDSALYLCASSSGTSGGNTQYFGPGTRLTVL.

This clone has only one observation. This rearrangement joins TRBV7-2 to TRBJ2-7, with D possibly matching TRBD1 (6 bases). This CDR3 contains 15 residues. Germline CDR1 is SGHTA and CDR2 is FQGNSA. V lost 3 bases to trimming and J lost 0 bases, with 12 bases between them. DNA of the CDR3: TGTGCCAGCAGCTTTGACAGGCAACACTCCTACGAGCAGTACTTC. Translating it yields CASSFDRQHSYEQYF.

The CDR3 DNA follows: TGTGCCAGCAGCGCGACAGGGGGCCGCACAGATACGCAGTATTTT. This sequence encodes CASSATGGRTDTQYF. The J gene is TRBJ2-3, the V gene TRBV9, with 10 bases fitting TRBD1. Germline-derived CDR1 and CDR2 are SGDLS and YYNGEE. Trimming removed 3 bases from V and 1 base from J; junction bases left unmatched: 2. The length of the CDR3 is 15 residues.

This rearrangement joins TRBV5-1 to TRBJ2-1; perhaps TRBD1 as D (6 bases). Between the trimmed V and J ends, which lost 3 bases and 4 bases, there was a span of 14 bases. This CDR3 is built from 15 residues. Germline assignment: CDR1 SGHRS and CDR2 YFSETQ. This chain's CDR3 is CASSSDRSLYNEQFF. CDR3 DNA: TGCGCCAGCAGCTCCGACAGGAGCCTTTACAATGAGCAGTTCTTC.

The V and J genes are TRBV7-9 and TRBJ2-1; TRBD2 aligns across 8 bases. With 5 bases clipped from V and 6 bases from J, the junction kept 3 bases outside the gene matches. The length of the CDR3 is 13 residues. Per the germline V gene, CDR1 is SEHNR and CDR2 is FQNEAQ (reference sequence). CDR3 DNA: TGTGCCAGCAGCCCGCGGGAGGCCAATGAGCAGTTCTTC. Residues: CASSPREANEQFF.

CDR3 nucleotides: TGCAGCGTTGGATCGGACTTCTATGGCTACACCTTC. It yields the protein CSVGSDFYGYTF. The J gene is TRBJ1-2, the V gene TRBV29-1; D is ambiguous. This CDR3 has 12 amino acids. V dropped 4 bases and J dropped 4 bases, with 10 bases sitting between them. In germline, CDR1 is SQVTM, CDR2 ANQGSEA. Variable domain in full (rest from reference TRBV29-1 and TRBJ1-2): SAVISQKPSRDICQRGTSLTIQCQVDSQVTMMFWYRQQPGQSLTLIATANQGSEATYESGFVIDKFPISRPNLTFSTLTVSNMSPEDSSIYLCSVGSDFYGYTFGSGTRLTVV.

This chain links TRBV18 with TRBJ1-1; D remains ambiguous. Trimming took off 1 base at V and 0 bases at J, with 21 bases between the two ends. The CDR3 length is 19 residues. Germline values: CDR1 KGHSH, CDR2 LQKENI. This CDR3 is CASSPLAPREPGMNTEAFF. DNA for the CDR3: TGTGCCAGCTCACCACTGGCCCCCCGGGAGCCTGGGATGAACACTGAAGCTTTCTTT.

This clone was seen once. The chain employs TRBV5-1 and TRBJ2-3, with D possibly being TRBD1 (5 bases). The germline gives CDR1 SGHRS, CDR2 YFSETQ. The CDR3 consists of 15 residues. Trimming cost V 0 bases and J 3 bases, with 11 bases left between them. CDR3 in DNA: TGCGCCAGCAGCTTGGGGGCCCAGGGTACAGATACGCAGTATTTT. Its translation is CASSLGAQGTDTQYF. The full variable domain, with the rest looked up from reference TRBV5-1 and TRBJ2-3, is KAGVTQTPRYLIKTRGQQVTLSCSPISGHRSVSWYQQTPGQGLQFLFEYFSETQRNKGNFPGRFSGRQFSNSRSEMNVSTLELGDSALYLCASSLGAQGTDTQYFGPGTRLTVL.